These T cell receptor beta chains were read from a single sample in a study of naive and memory T cell subsets. TCRdb reprocessed the UMI-ligation and nested PCR reads with MiXCR, giving one entry per CDR3 protein. The sample records some 110,000 distinct CDR3 sequences, 14% being singletons. Material: naive CD8+ T cells from blood. The receptor set was obtained from a human donor in good health. Both conserved end residues are part of each CDR3. The D gene is left open where the match is weak. Clone size is shown for a subset of rows, as once, few, many or a class of expanded clone.

J: TRBJ2-7
D: TRBD2
V: TRBV28
size: .
CDR3: CASREITSGTYEQYF
DNA: TGTGCCAGCCGCGAGATCACTAGCGGGACCTACGAGCAGTACTTC

J: TRBJ1-3
D: .
V: TRBV3-1
size: .
CDR3: CASSSTAGAGNTIYF
DNA: TGTGCCAGCAGCTCCACGGCAGGGGCTGGAAACACCATATATTTT

J: TRBJ2-5
D: .
V: TRBV5-5
size: .
CDR3: CASSATSGVETQYF
DNA: TGTGCCAGCAGTGCCACTTCAGGGGTGGAGACCCAGTACTTC

J: TRBJ1-3
D: .
V: TRBV27
size: few
CDR3: CASSESSGNTIYF
DNA: TGTGCCAGCAGTGAGAGCTCTGGAAACACCATATATTTT

J: TRBJ1-1
D: TRBD1
V: TRBV6-6
size: .
CDR3: CASSYGAQDRATEAFF
DNA: TGTGCCAGCAGTTACGGGGCCCAAGACAGGGCCACTGAAGCTTTCTTT

J: TRBJ2-3
D: .
V: TRBV4-2
size: many
CDR3: CRGGTSTDTQYF
DNA: TGTCGGGGAGGCACTAGCACAGATACGCAGTATTTT

J: TRBJ2-2
D: .
V: TRBV29-1
size: .
CDR3: CSVEDTVNTGELFF
DNA: TGCAGCGTAGAGGACACAGTAAACACCGGGGAGCTGTTTTTT

J: TRBJ2-7
D: .
V: TRBV27
size: .
CDR3: CASSPFLSGDPGYEQYF
DNA: TGTGCCAGCAGTCCTTTCCTTTCAGGGGACCCGGGCTACGAGCAGTACTTC

J: TRBJ2-3
D: .
V: TRBV5-4
size: .
CDR3: CASSLWTGVEDTQYF
DNA: TGTGCCAGCAGCTTGTGGACGGGAGTCGAAGATACGCAGTATTTT

J: TRBJ1-2
D: .
V: TRBV7-2
size: .
CDR3: CASSSSRGPLDGYTF
DNA: TGTGCCAGCAGCTCCTCCCGGGGCCCGCTGGATGGCTACACCTTC

J: TRBJ2-7
D: .
V: TRBV7-6
size: .
CDR3: CASSVSISPYEQYF
DNA: TGTGCCAGCAGCGTATCTATATCACCCTACGAGCAGTACTTC

J: TRBJ2-1
D: .
V: TRBV11-2
size: few
CDR3: CASSLAFGTIPNNEQFF
DNA: TGTGCCAGCAGCTTAGCGTTTGGGACAATCCCGAACAATGAGCAGTTCTTC

J: TRBJ2-7
D: TRBD2
V: TRBV20-1
size: few
CDR3: CSLKRGSSYEQYF
DNA: TGCAGTCTCAAGCGGGGGTCCTCCTACGAGCAGTACTTC

J: TRBJ2-5
D: .
V: TRBV29-1
size: few
CDR3: CSVEDEGETQYF
DNA: TGCAGCGTTGAAGATGAGGGAGAGACCCAGTACTTC

J: TRBJ2-3
D: .
V: TRBV7-9
size: .
CDR3: CASSPHSADTQYF
DNA: TGTGCCAGCAGCCCGCACAGTGCAGATACGCAGTATTTT

J: TRBJ2-2
D: .
V: TRBV5-6
size: .
CDR3: CASSLAGRPGELFF
DNA: TGTGCCAGCAGCTTAGCAGGACGTCCCGGGGAGCTGTTTTTT

J: TRBJ2-7
D: .
V: TRBV6-1
size: few
CDR3: CATRWYEQYF
DNA: TGTGCCACCCGGTGGTACGAGCAGTACTTC

J: TRBJ1-1
D: .
V: TRBV27
size: few
CDR3: CASSLATAAEAFF
DNA: TGTGCCAGCAGTTTAGCCACAGCTGCTGAAGCTTTCTTT

J: TRBJ2-5
D: .
V: TRBV9
size: .
CDR3: CASSVGGASGTQYF
DNA: TGTGCCAGCAGCGTAGGGGGCGCCTCGGGGACCCAGTACTTC

J: TRBJ2-1
D: .
V: TRBV19
size: few
CDR3: CASGMGTGNEQFF
DNA: TGTGCCAGTGGGATGGGGACCGGCAATGAGCAGTTCTTC

J: TRBJ2-1
D: .
V: TRBV19
size: .
CDR3: CASTPGDFYNEQFF
DNA: TGTGCCAGTACTCCGGGAGATTTCTACAATGAGCAGTTCTTC

J: TRBJ2-3
D: .
V: TRBV29-1
size: .
CDR3: CSVEARTGVSSDTQYF
DNA: TGCAGCGTTGAAGCCAGAACGGGAGTTTCGTCAGATACGCAGTATTTT

J: TRBJ2-3
D: TRBD2
V: TRBV15
size: many
CDR3: CATSRIPTSFSTDTQYF
DNA: TGTGCCACCAGCAGAATACCGACTAGCTTTAGCACAGATACGCAGTATTTT

J: TRBJ1-2
D: .
V: TRBV13
size: .
CDR3: CASSQPVPSYGYTF
DNA: TGTGCCAGCAGCCAACCCGTCCCTAGCTATGGCTACACCTTC

J: TRBJ1-5
D: .
V: TRBV28
size: many
CDR3: CASSFEAGLSNQPQHF
DNA: TGTGCCAGCAGTTTTGAGGCAGGACTAAGCAATCAGCCCCAGCATTTT

J: TRBJ2-2
D: TRBD1
V: TRBV20-1
size: .
CDR3: CSARWDRELRTNTGELFF
DNA: TGCAGTGCTAGATGGGACAGGGAATTGCGGACGAACACCGGGGAGCTGTTTTTT

J: TRBJ2-7
D: .
V: TRBV6-2/TRBV6-3
size: .
CDR3: CASSSQEVHYEQYF
DNA: TGTGCCAGCAGCTCACAGGAGGTCCACTACGAGCAGTACTTC

J: TRBJ2-7
D: .
V: TRBV29-1
size: .
CDR3: CSALAPGATDEQYF
DNA: TGCAGCGCTCTGGCACCGGGGGCAACGGACGAGCAGTACTTC

J: TRBJ2-1
D: .
V: TRBV12-3/TRBV12-4
size: few
CDR3: CASKGLREQFF
DNA: TGTGCCAGCAAGGGGCTCCGGGAGCAGTTCTTC

J: TRBJ1-4
D: .
V: TRBV5-6
size: few
CDR3: CASSIYTGTLNEKLFF
DNA: TGTGCCAGCAGCATATATACCGGGACGCTTAATGAAAAACTGTTTTTT

J: TRBJ2-1
D: .
V: TRBV3-1
size: many
CDR3: CASSQGSASYNEQFF
DNA: TGTGCCAGCAGCCAAGGTAGCGCTTCCTACAATGAGCAGTTCTTC

J: TRBJ2-7
D: TRBD2
V: TRBV20-1
size: many
CDR3: CSARGSTGTRPYEQYF
DNA: TGCAGTGCTAGAGGTAGCACCGGGACTAGACCATACGAGCAGTACTTC

J: TRBJ2-1
D: .
V: TRBV29-1
size: few
CDR3: CSLRVYNEQFF
DNA: TGCAGCCTCCGGGTCTACAATGAGCAGTTCTTC

J: TRBJ1-2
D: .
V: TRBV28
size: .
CDR3: CASSFRPGGDMGGYTF
DNA: TGTGCCAGCAGTTTTCGCCCCGGGGGGGACATGGGTGGCTACACCTTC

J: TRBJ2-3
D: .
V: TRBV7-2
size: .
CDR3: CASSLWGGTDTQYF
DNA: TGTGCCAGCAGCTTATGGGGGGGCACAGATACGCAGTATTTT

J: TRBJ2-5
D: .
V: TRBV30
size: few
CDR3: CAWRIRGETQYF
DNA: TGTGCCTGGAGAATCCGTGGGGAGACCCAGTACTTC

J: TRBJ2-1
D: .
V: TRBV7-2
size: .
CDR3: CASSLVGASGSYNEQFF
DNA: TGTGCCAGCAGCTTAGTTGGAGCATCGGGCTCCTACAATGAGCAGTTCTTC